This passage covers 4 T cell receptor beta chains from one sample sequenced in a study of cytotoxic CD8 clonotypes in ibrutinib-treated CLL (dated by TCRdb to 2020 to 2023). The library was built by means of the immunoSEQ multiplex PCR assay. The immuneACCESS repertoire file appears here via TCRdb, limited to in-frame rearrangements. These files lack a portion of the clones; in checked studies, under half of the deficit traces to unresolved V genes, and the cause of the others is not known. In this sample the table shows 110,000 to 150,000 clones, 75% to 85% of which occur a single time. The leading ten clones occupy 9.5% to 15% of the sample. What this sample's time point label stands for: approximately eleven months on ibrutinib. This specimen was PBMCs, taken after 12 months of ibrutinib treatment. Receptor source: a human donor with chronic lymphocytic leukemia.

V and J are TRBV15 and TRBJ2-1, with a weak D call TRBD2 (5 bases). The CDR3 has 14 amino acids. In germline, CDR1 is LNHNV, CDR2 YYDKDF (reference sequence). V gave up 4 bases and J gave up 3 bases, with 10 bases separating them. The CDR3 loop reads CATSMAGYYNEQFF. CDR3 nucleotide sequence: TGTGCCACCAGCATGGCGGGTTACTACAATGAGCAGTTCTTC.

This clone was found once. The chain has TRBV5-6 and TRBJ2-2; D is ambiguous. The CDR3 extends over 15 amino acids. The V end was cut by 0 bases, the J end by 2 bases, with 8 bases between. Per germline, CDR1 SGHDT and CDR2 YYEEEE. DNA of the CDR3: TGTGCCAGCAGCTTGGTGAGAGGCAACACCGGGGAGCTGTTTTTT. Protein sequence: CASSLVRGNTGELFF.

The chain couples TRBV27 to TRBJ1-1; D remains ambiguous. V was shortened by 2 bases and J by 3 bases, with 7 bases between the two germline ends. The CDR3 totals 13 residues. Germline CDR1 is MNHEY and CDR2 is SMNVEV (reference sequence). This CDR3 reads CASSLGWDTEAFF. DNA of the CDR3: TGTGCCAGCAGTTTAGGTTGGGACACTGAAGCTTTCTTT.

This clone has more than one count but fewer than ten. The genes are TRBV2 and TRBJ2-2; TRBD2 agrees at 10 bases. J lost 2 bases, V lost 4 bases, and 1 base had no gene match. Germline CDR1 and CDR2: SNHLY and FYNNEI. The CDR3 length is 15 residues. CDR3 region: CASSGLAGNTGELFF. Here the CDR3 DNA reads TGTGCCAGCAGTGGACTAGCGGGCAACACCGGGGAGCTGTTTTTT. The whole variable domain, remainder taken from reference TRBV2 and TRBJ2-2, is EPEVTQTPSHQVTQMGQEVILRCVPISNHLYFYWYRQILGQKVEFLVSFYNNEISEKSEIFDDQFSVERPDGSNFTLKIRSTKLEDSAMYFCASSGLAGNTGELFFGEGSRLTVL.